A single T cell receptor (beta chain) is shown here with its context. The germline V gene has CDR1 SGHRS and CDR2 YFSETQ. CDR3 length equals 17 residues. After removal of 0 bases from V and 7 bases from J, the junction contained 9 bases not matched to a gene. These data come from a study of blood T cell repertoires in COVID-19. Study at large: The cDNA or gDNA used as material had been derived from T cells, B-cell-depleted T cells, or PBMCs.

Profiled with immunoSEQ multiplex PCR; TCRdb holds only in-frame clones, not every one. The top ten clones hold approximately 37% of a sample with approximately 76,000 clones, approximately 82% of them seen once. The sequenced sample consisted of peripheral blood. This chain connects TRBV5-1 to TRBJ2-1; 11 positions match TRBD1. The sequence was obtained from a man older than 75 with active or convalescent COVID-19. The CDR3 here is CASSLAPGTGGRNEQFF. CDR3 sequence (DNA): TGCGCCAGCAGCTTGGCCCCCGGGACAGGGGGACGGAATGAGCAGTTCTTC.